The 15 T cell receptor beta chains below were found in one sample sequenced in a study of T cell therapy after organ transplantation. Described time point: 4-8 weeks after completion of therapy. Using immunoSEQ multiplex PCR, the repertoire was profiled, and TCRdb retains in-frame clones only, with some absent. The sample has thousands of clones; around 62% are singletons. These receptors are not linked to any known antigen. Sequenced here: CD8+ T cells from blood, sampled after autologous CMV-specific T cell therapy. The receptors stem from a human patient who had received a solid organ transplant and had CMV disease. Certain T cells may be donor cells from the graft.

The chain couples TRBV18 to TRBJ2-1; 7 bases are a match to TRBD1. V was pared by 6 bases and J by 9 bases, with 8 bases of the junction left unmatched. The CDR3 length is 13 residues. The germline CDR1 and CDR2 sequences are KGHSH and LQKENI. The CDR3: CASSRLQGSEQFF. The DNA for the CDR3 is TGTGCCAGCTCCCGACTACAGGGGAGTGAGCAGTTCTTC. Full variable domain (rest looked up from reference TRBV18 and TRBJ2-1): NAGVMQNPRHLVRRRGQEARLRCSPMKGHSHVYWYRQLPEEGLKFMVYLQKENIIDESGMPKERFSAEFPKEGPSILRIQQVVRGDSAAYFCASSRLQGSEQFFGPGTRLTVL.

The genes are TRBV4-1 and TRBJ1-2; 7 bases fit TRBD1. The CDR3 totals 17 residues. In germline, CDR1 is MGHRA, CDR2 YSYEKL. The J segment lost 4 bases and the V segment lost 2 bases, leaving 13 bases of the junction unmatched. The CDR3 protein is CASSQPGTERRIYGYTF. In DNA, the CDR3 is TGCGCCAGCAGCCAACCTGGGACAGAAAGGAGGATCTATGGCTACACCTTC.

The chain has TRBV7-8 and TRBJ2-3; D unresolved. Between the trimmed V and J ends, which lost 6 bases and 4 bases, there was a span of 20 bases. The CDR3 runs to 16 residues. Germline-derived CDR1 and CDR2 are SGHVS and FQNEAQ. This CDR3 is CASSSPLTGLPDTQYF. CDR3 DNA: TGTGCCAGCAGTTCTCCCTTGACGGGTCTACCAGATACGCAGTATTTT.

The V and J genes are TRBV7-3 and TRBJ1-6; tentative D call: TRBD1 (5 bases). Germline CDR1 is SGHTA and CDR2 is FQGTGA. V lost 5 bases and J 7 bases, leaving 12 bases between the germline ends. This CDR3 is 14 amino acids long. The CDR3 DNA follows: TGTGCCAGCAGCCCTCAGGGAGGGAATTCACCCCTCCACTTT. Protein sequence: CASSPQGGNSPLHF. The full variable domain, in which reference TRBV7-3 and TRBJ1-6 provide the parts outside the CDR3, is GAGVSQTPSNKVTEKGKYVELRCDPISGHTALYWYRQSLGQGPEFLIYFQGTGAADDSGLPNDRFFAVRPEGSVSTLKIQRTERGDSAVYLCASSPQGGNSPLHFGNGTRLTVT.

This clone was seen only a few times. The chain links TRBV4-1 to TRBJ1-4; no definite D call. The germline V and J ends were trimmed by 2 bases and 0 bases, with 13 bases remaining between them. Germline-derived CDR1 and CDR2 are MGHRA and YSYEKL. This CDR3 spans 17 amino acids. CDR3 DNA: TGCGCCAGCAGCCAATTGTTCCCGAATGCAACTAATGAAAAACTGTTTTTT. Translation gives CASSQLFPNATNEKLFF.

This clone came up a few times. The rearrangement uses TRBV4-3 and TRBJ2-2; 9 bases are a match to TRBD1. V shed 3 bases, J shed 4 bases, and the junction held 6 bases outside the gene matches. Germline lookup yields CDR1 LGHNA and CDR2 YSLEER. This CDR3 has 16 amino acids. Written as DNA, the CDR3 is TGCGCCAGCAGCCATAACAGGGGGCTCAGCACCGGGGAGCTGTTTTTT. Translation gives CASSHNRGLSTGELFF.

This chain links TRBV6-4 with TRBJ2-1; D is ambiguous. The length of the CDR3 is 13 residues. Looked up from germline, CDR1 is MRHNA and CDR2 is SNTAGT. V was trimmed by 3 bases and J by 7 bases, leaving 10 bases between them. In DNA, the CDR3 is TGTGCCAGCAGTGAATCCGACCGGAATGAGCAGTTCTTC. Translating it yields CASSESDRNEQFF.

This chain links TRBV13 with TRBJ2-7; the D is unclear. The CDR3 sequence is 11 residues long. V was trimmed by 2 bases and J by 5 bases, leaving 4 bases between them. CDR1 and CDR2 from the germline V gene are PRHDT and FYEKMQ (reference sequence). CDR3 in DNA: TGTGCCAGCAGCTTAAGGGACGAGCAGTACTTC. Translating gives CASSLRDEQYF.

Comments on this clone: Different DNA sequences within this sample yield the same CDR3. The J gene is TRBJ2-7, the V gene TRBV4-2; 7 bases are shared with TRBD1. With 0 bases clipped from V and 2 bases from J, the junction kept 10 bases outside the gene matches. In germline, CDR1 is LGHNA, CDR2 YNFKEQ. This CDR3 has 17 amino acids. CDR3: CASSQDPRTGGTYEQYF. The CDR3 DNA reads TGTGCCAGCAGCCAAGATCCCAGGACAGGAGGCACCTACGAGCAGTACTTC.

The chain links TRBV2 to TRBJ2-5; 9 positions agree with TRBD1. The CDR3 totals 16 residues. V dropped 3 bases and J dropped 0; count of bases not matched to a gene: 5. Per the germline V gene, CDR1 is SNHLY and CDR2 is FYNNEI. The DNA of the CDR3 is TGTGCCAGCAGTGAGACGGGGACAGGGTACCAAGAGACCCAGTACTTC. Translated, it gives CASSETGTGYQETQYF.

The chain uses TRBV5-1 and TRBJ1-2, with 7 bases fitting TRBD1. This CDR3 is 15 amino acids long. J gave up 2 bases and V 3 bases, and 7 bases lay outside the gene matches. Germline V gene lookup returns CDR1 SGHRS and CDR2 YFSETQ. As DNA, the CDR3 is TGCGCCAGCAGCTCTGGGGGACAGTACAACTATGGCTACACCTTC. Translating gives CASSSGGQYNYGYTF.

The chain combines TRBV7-9 with TRBJ2-7; D ambiguous. The CDR3 is 13 residues long. The germline V gene encodes CDR1 SEHNR and CDR2 FQNEAQ (reference sequence). V dropped 5 bases and J dropped 6 bases, with 14 bases sitting between them. CDR3 DNA: TGTGCCAGCAGCCCCCGGACCGCACGCGAGCAGTACTTC. Translated, it gives CASSPRTAREQYF.

The chain is built from TRBV20-1 and TRBJ2-7, with 7 bases aligning to TRBD2. J gave up 12 bases and V 6 bases, and 11 bases lay outside the gene matches. Per germline, CDR1 DFQATT and CDR2 SNEGSKA (reference sequence). The CDR3 loop spans 11 amino acids. In DNA form, the CDR3 reads TGCAGTGCCGGAGGGAGGGTCGGGTCGTACTTC. Its protein product is CSAGGRVGSYF.

This chain links TRBV27 with TRBJ2-3, with D tentatively TRBD2 (7 bases). The CDR3 runs 15 residues. V was pared by 3 bases and J by 3 bases, with 13 bases between. Germline CDR1 MNHEY, CDR2 SMNVEV (reference sequence). CDR3 DNA sequence: TGTGCCAGCAGTTTGGGGGGGCCAGGGACAGATACGCAGTATTTT. It translates to CASSLGGPGTDTQYF.

The V and J genes are TRBV7-3 and TRBJ1-4, with 10 bases matching TRBD1. The CDR3 spans 16 residues. Germline CDR1 and CDR2: SGHTA and FQGTGA. V shed 4 bases, J shed 3 bases, and the junction held 5 bases outside the gene matches. CDR3 in DNA: TGTGCCAGCAGCTCCGGGACAGGGGACCCTAATGAAAAACTGTTTTTT. This encodes CASSSGTGDPNEKLFF.